This TCR beta chain was profiled in a study of shared T cell receptors in the human thymus. Germline V gene sequence: CDR1 SGHDN, CDR2 FVKESK. The CDR3 loop spans 17 amino acids. The ends lost 4 bases at V and 3 bases at J; junction bases unmatched: 12. Profiling relied on immunoSEQ multiplex PCR, and the TCRdb table lists in-frame clones only, not all of them. The sample consists of some 700,000 clones, approximately 85% of them appearing once. These data are also associated with another study on human thymus T cells. That report adds: Resected material from corrective heart surgery provided the thymus tissue analysed. Apparent bias marked the V and J gene usage of thymic and blood repertoires. Related research reported highly overlapping thymic repertoires among unrelated individuals.

This sequence joins TRBV14 and TRBJ2-5, with 9 nucleotides matching TRBD1. The receptor was isolated from a girl in the first two years of life with a congenital heart defect. Material: thymocytes. CDR3 nucleotides: TGTGCCAGCAGCCCTAATAAGAATGGACAGGGGAAAGAGACCCAGTACTTC. Encoded protein: CASSPNKNGQGKETQYF.